A single sample gave rise to the 15 T cell receptor beta chains below, sequenced in a study of blood T cell repertoires in COVID-19. Clones were read by immunoSEQ multiplex PCR, and TCRdb kept only the in-frame ones, dropping some. Of about 180,000 clones listed, 80% to 90% are singletons. Sequenced material: PBMCs or T cells enriched from blood (not recorded which). Receptor source: a woman between 18 and 29 years old who had recovered from COVID-19.

The CDR3 DNA sequence: TGCGCCAGCAGTGCCTCCTCGGGGAACACCGGGGAGCTGTTTTTT. Translation: CASSASSGNTGELFF. J is TRBJ2-2 and V is TRBV10-2; D remains ambiguous. CDR3 size: 15 residues. Trimming removed 4 bases at V and 1 base at J, with 10 bases between. Germline assignment: CDR1 WSHSY and CDR2 SAAADI.

V and J are TRBV6-1 and TRBJ2-7; D might be TRBD2 (6 bases). With 3 bases removed from V and 6 bases from J, the gap between germline ends came to 18 bases. The CDR3 is 15 amino acids. The germline V gene encodes CDR1 MNHNS and CDR2 SASEGT. The CDR3 reads CASSDAVGRPFEQYF. CDR3 nucleotide sequence: TGTGCCAGCAGTGATGCCGTAGGGAGGCCGTTCGAGCAGTACTTC.

The chain uses TRBV5-1 and TRBJ2-2, with TRBD2 as a possible D gene (6 bases). V lost 0 bases, J lost 5 bases, and 11 bases lay in between. In germline, CDR1 is SGHRS, CDR2 YFSETQ. This CDR3 has 15 residues. Here the CDR3 DNA reads TGCGCCAGCAGCTTGGACGGGAGAAAGACCGGGGAGCTGTTTTTT. The encoded protein is CASSLDGRKTGELFF.

The genes are TRBV7-9 and TRBJ2-1, with TRBD2 matching over 10 bases. V shed 6 bases, J shed 3 bases, and the junction held 14 bases outside the gene matches. The CDR3 has 18 amino acids. The germline CDR1 and CDR2 sequences are SEHNR and FQNEAQ (reference sequence). DNA of the CDR3: TGTGCCAGCAGTTCGGGAGGGGCGAGCGGGAGGGTCTACAATGAGCAGTTCTTC. It encodes CASSSGGASGRVYNEQFF. The variable domain in full, completed from reference TRBV7-9 and TRBJ2-1, reads DTGVSQNPRHKITKRGQNVTFRCDPISEHNRLYWYRQTLGQGPEFLTYFQNEAQLEKSRLLSDRFSAERPKGSFSTLEIQRTEQGDSAMYLCASSSGGASGRVYNEQFFGPGTRLTVL.

V gene TRBV18 combines with J gene TRBJ1-4; D is undetermined. The V end lost 0 bases, the J end lost 10 bases, and 12 bases lay between the germline ends. CDR1 is KGHSH and CDR2 is LQKENI in the germline V gene. CDR3 length: 14 amino acids. The CDR3 here is CASSPPSTTGKLFF. In DNA form, the CDR3 reads TGTGCCAGCTCACCACCGTCTACAACGGGAAAACTGTTTTTT. The complete variable domain, with remaining parts taken from reference TRBV18 and TRBJ1-4, reads NAGVMQNPRHLVRRRGQEARLRCSPMKGHSHVYWYRQLPEEGLKFMVYLQKENIIDESGMPKERFSAEFPKEGPSILRIQQVVRGDSAAYFCASSPPSTTGKLFFGSGTQLSVL.

This chain joins TRBV5-1 and TRBJ1-1; 10 positions match TRBD1. This CDR3 contains 15 residues. From germline, CDR1 is SGHRS and CDR2 YFSETQ. J gave up 4 bases and V 0 bases, and 3 bases lay outside the gene matches. CDR3 region: CASSLAGQGGTEAFF. CDR3 DNA: TGCGCCAGCAGCTTGGCAGGACAGGGGGGCACTGAAGCTTTCTTT. Filled out from reference TRBV5-1 and TRBJ1-1, the complete variable domain reads KAGVTQTPRYLIKTRGQQVTLSCSPISGHRSVSWYQQTPGQGLQFLFEYFSETQRNKGNFPGRFSGRQFSNSRSEMNVSTLELGDSALYLCASSLAGQGGTEAFFGQGTRLTVV.

The chain links TRBV29-1 to TRBJ2-1; TRBD2 aligns across 13 bases. Germline CDR1 is SQVTM and CDR2 is ANQGSEA. The CDR3 length is 14 residues. After removal of 7 bases from V and 5 bases from J, the junction contained 5 bases not matched to a gene. CDR3 amino acids: CSGEGTSGNNEQFF. As DNA, the CDR3 is TGCAGCGGGGAAGGGACTAGCGGGAACAATGAGCAGTTCTTC.

CDR3 loop: CASSYGAAPIYEQYF. As DNA, the CDR3 is TGTGCCAGCAGTTACGGGGCGGCCCCTATTTACGAGCAGTACTTC. The chain joins TRBV6-5 to TRBJ2-7; D may be TRBD1 (5 bases). Germline V gives CDR1 MNHEY, CDR2 SVGAGI. There are 15 residues in the CDR3. Trimming cost V 2 bases and J 4 bases, with 15 bases left between them.

The genes are TRBV19 and TRBJ2-3, with 7 bases identical to TRBD1. The CDR3 is made up of 15 amino acids. The V segment lost 4 bases and the J segment 3 bases; nucleotides outside the gene matches: 7. Germline V gene lookup returns CDR1 LNHDA and CDR2 SQIVND (reference sequence). The CDR3 DNA reads TGTGCCAGTAGTAGCAGGGGGTGGAGGACAGATACGCAGTATTTT. The encoded protein is CASSSRGWRTDTQYF.

The chain carries TRBV10-1 and TRBJ1-1, with 10 nucleotides matching TRBD1. The germline gives CDR1 WNHNN, CDR2 SYGVQD (reference sequence). V lost 3 bases and J lost 11; bases outside the gene matches: 9. The CDR3 has 14 residues. The CDR3 nucleotides are TGCGCCAGCAGTGACCGTCGGGACAGGGGAGGGGCTTTCTTT. It specifies CASSDRRDRGGAFF.

The chain recombines TRBV2 with TRBJ1-6, with 8 bases matching TRBD1. CDR1 and CDR2 (germline): SNHLY, FYNNEI. The CDR3 has 15 residues. Trimming removed 8 bases from V and 6 bases from J; junction bases left unmatched: 9. The CDR3 sequence is CASAIPQGGNSPLHF. Here the CDR3 DNA reads TGTGCCAGCGCGATTCCACAGGGGGGTAATTCACCCCTCCACTTT.

The chain couples TRBV6-6 to TRBJ2-7; 14 nucleotides match TRBD2. The CDR3 consists of 19 residues. From germline, CDR1 is MNHNY and CDR2 SVGAGI (reference sequence). J gave up 4 bases and V 6 bases, and 17 bases lay outside the gene matches. The CDR3 spells CASSSRLAGGLNRGYEQYF. CDR3 nucleotides: TGTGCCAGCAGCTCACGACTAGCGGGAGGGCTTAATCGGGGTTACGAGCAGTACTTC.

The CDR3 DNA follows: TGCGCCAGCAGCTTGGTGGGGACAGGGGGCGCGAGCACTGAAGCTTTCTTT. This gives the protein CASSLVGTGGASTEAFF. The rearrangement joins TRBV5-1 to TRBJ1-1; 12 bases align to TRBD1. V gave up 0 bases and J gave up 4 bases; unmatched junction bases: 7. The CDR3 covers 17 residues. Germline loops: CDR1 SGHRS, CDR2 YFSETQ.

This chain uses TRBV10-3 with TRBJ2-7; TRBD1 aligns across 7 bases. The CDR3 sequence is 15 residues long. With 5 bases clipped from V and 5 bases from J, the junction kept 12 bases outside the gene matches. Germline V gene lookup returns CDR1 ENHRY and CDR2 SYGVKD. The CDR3, as DNA: TGTGCCATCAGTAACTCCTACGACAGGGCCCACGAGCAGTACTTC. It encodes CAISNSYDRAHEQYF.

This clone was picked up one time. The J gene is TRBJ1-1, the V gene TRBV20-1; D perhaps matches TRBD1 (5 bases). Trimming left V 3 bases short and J 10 bases short, with 12 bases between. This CDR3 comprises 11 residues. Looked up from germline, CDR1 is DFQATT and CDR2 is SNEGSKA (reference sequence). Here the CDR3 reads CSARGDGGAFF. CDR3 bases: TGCAGTGCTAGGGGTGACGGGGGAGCTTTCTTT.